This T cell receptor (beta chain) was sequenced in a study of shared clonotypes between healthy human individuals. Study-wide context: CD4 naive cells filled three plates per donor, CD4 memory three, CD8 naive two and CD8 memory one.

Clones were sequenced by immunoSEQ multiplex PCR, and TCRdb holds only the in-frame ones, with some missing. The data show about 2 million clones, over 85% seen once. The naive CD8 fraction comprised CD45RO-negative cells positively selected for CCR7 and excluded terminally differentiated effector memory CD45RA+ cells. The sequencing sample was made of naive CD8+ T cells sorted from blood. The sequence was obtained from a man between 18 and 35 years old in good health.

CDR3 amino acids: CASSYSLTAEAFF. The CDR3 DNA reads as TGTGCCAGCAGTTACTCGCTCACAGCTGAAGCTTTCTTT. The gene calls are TRBV6-5 and TRBJ1-1, with D unclear. The length of the CDR3 is 13 residues. The germline V gene has CDR1 MNHEY and CDR2 SVGAGI. Trimming took 0 bases from V and 6 from J, leaving 8 bases between them.